This T cell receptor beta chain was identified in a study of OX40 agonist ivuxolimab in advanced cancers. On the study more broadly: Three dose-escalation patients had partial responses: one with hepatocellular carcinoma and two with cutaneous melanoma.

CDR1 SGHNT and CDR2 YYREEE come from the germline V gene (reference sequence). This CDR3 spans 14 amino acids. V was cut by 0 bases and J by 0 bases, with 6 bases left in between. Profiled with immunoSEQ multiplex PCR; TCRdb holds only in-frame clones, not every one. The sample consists of tens of thousands of clones, around 87% of them appearing once. Comments on this clone: Its antigen is currently unknown.

The study, taken as a whole, reports: Specificity for antigen went undetermined in the expanded peripheral T cells.

The chain joins TRBV5-4 to TRBJ1-1; D remains ambiguous. The receptor was derived from an adult with an advanced solid tumor such as melanoma, head and neck, liver or kidney cancer. Source: CD4+ or CD8+ T cells sorted from blood, taken in a trial of the OX40 agonist ivuxolimab. CDR3 protein: CASSLEGLNTEAFF. CDR3 DNA sequence: TGTGCCAGCAGCTTGGAAGGGTTGAACACTGAAGCTTTCTTT.